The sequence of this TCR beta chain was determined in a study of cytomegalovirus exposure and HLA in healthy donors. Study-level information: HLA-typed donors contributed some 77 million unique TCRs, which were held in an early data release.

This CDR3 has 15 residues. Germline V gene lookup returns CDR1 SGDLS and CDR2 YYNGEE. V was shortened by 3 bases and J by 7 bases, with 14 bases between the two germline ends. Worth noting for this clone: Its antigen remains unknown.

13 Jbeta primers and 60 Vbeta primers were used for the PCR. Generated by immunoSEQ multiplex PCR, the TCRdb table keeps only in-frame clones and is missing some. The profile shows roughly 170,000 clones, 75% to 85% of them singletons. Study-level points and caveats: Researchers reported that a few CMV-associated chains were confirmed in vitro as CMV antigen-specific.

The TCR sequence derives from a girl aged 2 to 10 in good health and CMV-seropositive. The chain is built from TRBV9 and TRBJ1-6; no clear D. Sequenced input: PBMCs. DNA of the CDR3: TGTGCCAGCAGCGCCCCCCCCGCTGAGAATTCACCCCTCCACTTT. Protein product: CASSAPPAENSPLHF.